What follows are 27 T cell receptor beta chains derived from one specimen sequenced in a study of cytomegalovirus exposure and HLA in healthy donors. The PCR made use of 60 Vbeta and 13 Jbeta primers. Clones were read by immunoSEQ multiplex PCR, and TCRdb kept only the in-frame ones, dropping some. Seen here are over 150,000 clones, around four fifths observed once, and the top ten hold roughly 1.4%. Sequencing was carried out using PBMCs. The receptors originated from a woman in her twenties or thirties in good health and CMV-seropositive.

The chain is built from TRBV7-6 and TRBJ2-5; TRBD1 might be the D (6 bases). V shed 0 bases and J shed 0 bases, with 11 bases lying between them. The germline V gene encodes CDR1 SGHVS and CDR2 FNYEAQ. The CDR3 contains 16 residues. CDR3 DNA: TGTGCCAGCAGCTTAGCCGGGACAATTTACCAAGAGACCCAGTACTTC. Protein product: CASSLAGTIYQETQYF. Complete variable domain (other parts from reference TRBV7-6 and TRBJ2-5): GAGVSQSPRYKVTKRGQDVALRCDPISGHVSLYWYRQALGQGPEFLTYFNYEAQQDKSGLPNDRFSAERPEGSISTLTIQRTEQRDSAMYRCASSLAGTIYQETQYFGPGTRLLVL.

The chain has TRBV7-6 and TRBJ2-7, with 13 bases fitting TRBD2. The J segment lost 5 bases and the V segment lost 5 bases, leaving 9 bases of the junction unmatched. This CDR3 is 16 amino acids long. The germline gives CDR1 SGHVS, CDR2 FNYEAQ. The CDR3 is CASSHTSGRAFDEQYF. As DNA, the CDR3 is TGTGCCAGCAGCCACACTAGCGGGAGGGCCTTTGACGAGCAGTACTTC.

The rearrangement joins TRBV5-6 to TRBJ1-2; 7 bases agree with TRBD1. V lost 3 bases, J lost 2 bases, and 7 bases stayed unmatched. The germline CDR1 and CDR2 sequences are SGHDT and YYEEEE. The length of the CDR3 is 15 residues. CDR3 bases: TGTGCCAGCAGCTCCGGGGACAGTGGGAACTATGGCTACACCTTC. Translation gives CASSSGDSGNYGYTF.

The rearrangement uses TRBV5-4 and TRBJ2-3; D unresolved. With 4 bases removed from V and 0 bases from J, the gap between germline ends came to 9 bases. CDR1 SGHNT and CDR2 YYREEE come from the germline V gene (reference sequence). CDR3 length: 14 amino acids. The CDR3 is CASSPSPSTDTQYF. DNA of the CDR3: TGTGCCAGCAGCCCCTCCCCTAGCACAGATACGCAGTATTTT.

This chain connects TRBV6-5 to TRBJ1-2, with D possibly being TRBD1 (5 bases). Germline values: CDR1 MNHEY, CDR2 SVGAGI. Trimming cost V 6 bases and J 4 bases, with 12 bases left between them. The CDR3 covers 13 residues. The CDR3 DNA reads as TGTGCCAGCAGAAAACAGGCGTCCTATGGCTACACCTTC. Translating gives CASRKQASYGYTF.

The rearrangement links TRBV4-2 to TRBJ2-1, with D possibly TRBD2 on 6 matching bases. The V gene lost 1 base and the J gene lost 5 bases, with 15 bases spanning the gap. CDR3 length: 16 amino acids. Per the germline V gene, CDR1 is LGHNA and CDR2 is YNFKEQ. The CDR3 is CASSQGIGGVDNEQFF. The CDR3 DNA reads TGTGCCAGCAGCCAAGGAATTGGCGGGGTTGACAATGAGCAGTTCTTC.

The rearrangement uses TRBV18 and TRBJ1-5; no reliable D call. The CDR3 has 15 amino acids. Germline-derived CDR1 and CDR2 are KGHSH and LQKENI. The V and J ends lost 6 bases and 1 base respectively, with 13 bases between them. The CDR3 here is CASSPSRGSNQPQHF. CDR3 nucleotides: TGTGCCAGCTCTCCATCCCGAGGCAGCAATCAGCCCCAGCATTTT. Using reference TRBV18 and TRBJ1-5 for the parts outside the CDR3, the full variable domain is NAGVMQNPRHLVRRRGQEARLRCSPMKGHSHVYWYRQLPEEGLKFMVYLQKENIIDESGMPKERFSAEFPKEGPSILRIQQVVRGDSAAYFCASSPSRGSNQPQHFGDGTRLSIL.

The chain links TRBV6-1 to TRBJ2-3; 12 positions match TRBD1. Germline V gene lookup returns CDR1 MNHNS and CDR2 SASEGT. This CDR3 contains 16 residues. V trimming: 4 bases; J trimming: 6 bases; junction bases outside the gene matches: 8. CDR3 sequence (DNA): TGTGCCAGCAGTGCTAGCCGGGACAGGGGGCGGGATACGCAGTATTTT. Translated, it gives CASSASRDRGRDTQYF.

The gene calls are TRBV28 and TRBJ2-7, with a weak D call TRBD2 (5 bases). Trimming removed 2 bases at V and 3 bases at J, with 14 bases between. From germline, CDR1 is MDHEN and CDR2 SYDVKM. This CDR3 region has 15 residues. CDR3 sequence (DNA): TGTGCCAGCAGTTTACTGGGAGTAGGGATCTACGAGCAGTACTTC. Its translation: CASSLLGVGIYEQYF.

The V call is TRBV4-2, the J call TRBJ2-7; 7 positions agree with TRBD1. The CDR3 sequence is 14 residues long. Germline CDR1 reads LGHNA; CDR2 reads YNFKEQ. The J segment lost 6 bases and the V segment lost 2 bases, leaving 7 bases of the junction unmatched. CDR3 protein: CASSQPGTAREQYF. DNA of the CDR3: TGTGCCAGCAGCCAACCCGGGACAGCCCGCGAGCAGTACTTC.

The chain joins TRBV6-5 to TRBJ1-2; a possible D gene is TRBD1 (6 bases). The CDR3 runs to 13 residues. The V end lost 6 bases, the J end lost 8 bases, and 16 bases lay between the germline ends. CDR1 and CDR2 from the germline V gene are MNHEY and SVGAGI. The CDR3 region is CASRLPAGEGYTF. The CDR3 DNA reads TGTGCCAGCAGGCTGCCTGCAGGGGAAGGCTACACCTTC.

The V gene is TRBV7-9, the J gene TRBJ1-1; 10 positions agree with TRBD1. The CDR3 totals 15 residues. V lost 3 bases, J lost 5 bases, and 6 bases stayed unmatched. The germline V gene has CDR1 SEHNR and CDR2 FQNEAQ (reference sequence). Here the CDR3 DNA reads TGTGCCAGCAGCTTCGGACAGGGGGGTAAAACTGAAGCTTTCTTT. Its translation: CASSFGQGGKTEAFF.

The V and J genes are TRBV18 and TRBJ1-1; D remains unclear. The CDR3 extends over 15 amino acids. CDR1 is KGHSH, CDR2 LQKENI, per germline. V lost 3 bases and J 1 base, leaving 12 bases between the germline ends. The DNA of the CDR3 is TGTGCCAGCTCACCGCAAGCCAAGCCGAACACTGAAGCTTTCTTT. Its translation: CASSPQAKPNTEAFF.

V usage is TRBV14 and J usage is TRBJ2-1; tentative D call: TRBD1 (5 bases). The V end lost 1 base, the J end lost 4 bases, and 5 bases lay between the germline ends. Germline lookup yields CDR1 SGHDN and CDR2 FVKESK. The CDR3 covers 13 residues. The CDR3 region has the DNA TGTGCCAGCAGCCAAGGACAGTACAATGAGCAGTTCTTC. Translated: CASSQGQYNEQFF. The full variable domain, in which reference TRBV14 and TRBJ2-1 provide the parts outside the CDR3, is EAGVTQFPSHSVIEKGQTVTLRCDPISGHDNLYWYRRVMGKEIKFLLHFVKESKQDESGMPNNRFLAERTGGTYSTLKVQPAELEDSGVYFCASSQGQYNEQFFGPGTRLTVL.

The chain combines TRBV28 with TRBJ2-7; D gene ambiguous. The germline V gene has CDR1 MDHEN and CDR2 SYDVKM. The CDR3 spans 16 residues. The V and J ends lost 3 bases and 1 base respectively, with 16 bases between them. CDR3 protein: CASSFGGVRGSYEQYF. The CDR3 region has the DNA TGTGCCAGCAGTTTTGGTGGAGTAAGAGGTTCCTACGAGCAGTACTTC.

The chain has TRBV27 and TRBJ2-7; TRBD2 matches at 10 bases. This CDR3 is built from 23 residues. V lost 3 bases and J lost 7; bases outside the gene matches: 33. Germline CDR1 is MNHEY and CDR2 is SMNVEV (reference sequence). Written as DNA, the CDR3 is TGTGCCAGCAGTTTCTATGTCCTCGTCTCGGCTGGCTCCAGCGGGAGGGTTTTTGGGGAGCAGTACTTC. Protein: CASSFYVLVSAGSSGRVFGEQYF.

The chain has TRBV27 and TRBJ1-4; D not resolved. The CDR3 is 14 residues long. Germline V gene lookup returns CDR1 MNHEY and CDR2 SMNVEV (reference sequence). Trimming removed 4 bases from V and 8 bases from J, with 14 bases in between. CDR3 DNA sequence: TGTGCCAGCAGTTCGATCGGCCCGGGAGAAAAACTGTTTTTT. Amino acid sequence: CASSSIGPGEKLFF.

The V call is TRBV27, the J call TRBJ2-7; D is unclear. The CDR3 has 13 residues. V was trimmed by 3 bases and J by 1 base, leaving 7 bases between them. CDR1 is MNHEY, CDR2 SMNVEV, per germline (reference sequence). CDR3 nucleotides: TGTGCCAGCAGTTTGGGCCCTTCCTACGAGCAGTACTTC. Its translation: CASSLGPSYEQYF.

V usage is TRBV6-5 and J usage is TRBJ2-2; tentative D call: TRBD2 (5 bases). In germline, CDR1 is MNHEY, CDR2 SVGAGI. V lost 8 bases to trimming and J lost 0 bases, with 13 bases between them. The CDR3 length is 15 residues. In nucleotides, the CDR3 is TGTGCCAGCGTTGAGGGAGATACGAACACCGGGGAGCTGTTTTTT. Its protein is CASVEGDTNTGELFF.

The chain carries TRBV2 and TRBJ2-6, with D maybe TRBD1 (6 bases). Trimming shortened V by 6 bases and J by 2 bases, and 14 bases separated the two germline ends. Germline CDR1 SNHLY, CDR2 FYNNEI. The CDR3 has 16 residues. DNA of the CDR3: TGTGCCAGCAGGGCAGTAGGGGGACCTGGGGCCAACGTCCTGACTTTC. Translated, it gives CASRAVGGPGANVLTF.

The chain uses TRBV5-1 and TRBJ1-1; D unclear. The length of the CDR3 is 14 residues. Germline CDR1 is SGHRS and CDR2 is YFSETQ. The V gene lost 1 base and the J gene lost 4 bases, with 11 bases spanning the gap. CDR3 amino acids: CASSLSDFGTEAFF. As DNA, the CDR3 is TGCGCCAGCAGCTTGTCGGACTTTGGCACTGAAGCTTTCTTT.

There are a few counts of this clone. The V call is TRBV6-1, the J call TRBJ2-5, with TRBD1 matching over 9 bases. Germline V lookup: CDR1 MNHNS, CDR2 SASEGT. J was trimmed by 1 base and V by 6 bases; bases with no gene match: 6. This CDR3 has 15 amino acids. CDR3 coding DNA: TGTGCCAGCAGCGTGGGACAGGGAACCCAAGAGACCCAGTACTTC. It translates to CASSVGQGTQETQYF.

With regard to this clone: The junction departs from the called germline gene at one end, perhaps through a read error. The chain employs TRBV10-1 and TRBJ2-7; a weak D match, TRBD1 (5 bases). Germline-derived CDR1 and CDR2 are WNHNN and SYGVQD (reference sequence). The CDR3 is 13 amino acids. The CDR3 bases are TGCGCCAGCAATGAGACAGTCTCCTACGAGCAGTACTTC. Its protein is CASNETVSYEQYF.

The table lists this clone with a few counts. The chain is built from TRBV11-3 and TRBJ2-7; TRBD2 matches at 8 bases. With 1 base clipped from V and 7 bases from J, the junction kept 15 bases outside the gene matches. This CDR3 is built from 17 residues. Germline CDR1 SGHNT, CDR2 YENEEA. CDR3 loop: CASSLGYALAGSLEQYF. CDR3 nucleotide sequence: TGTGCCAGCAGCTTAGGGTACGCGCTAGCGGGTTCATTGGAGCAGTACTTC.

The chain combines TRBV5-1 with TRBJ1-5, with 11 bases aligning to TRBD1. The CDR3 sequence is 16 residues long. J lost 6 bases, V lost 0 bases, and 5 bases had no gene match. In germline, CDR1 is SGHRS, CDR2 YFSETQ. The CDR3 region is CASSLGTGGVGQPQHF. As DNA, the CDR3 is TGCGCCAGCAGCTTGGGGACAGGGGGCGTAGGTCAGCCCCAGCATTTT.

This clone was recorded once. The V gene is TRBV5-6, the J gene TRBJ1-1; 9 nucleotides agree with TRBD1. From germline, CDR1 is SGHDT and CDR2 YYEEEE. The V and J ends lost 2 bases and 2 bases, in that order; junction bases with no gene match: 7. This CDR3 comprises 16 residues. The CDR3 DNA reads as TGTGCCAGCAGCTTCGGACAGGGGTTTAGAAACACTGAAGCTTTCTTT. Protein: CASSFGQGFRNTEAFF. Supplemented by reference TRBV5-6 and TRBJ1-1, the full variable domain reads DAGVTQSPTHLIKTRGQQVTLRCSPKSGHDTVSWYQQALGQGPQFIFQYYEEEERQRGNFPDRFSGHQFPNYSSELNVNALLLGDSALYLCASSFGQGFRNTEAFFGQGTRLTVV.

The chain carries TRBV27 and TRBJ1-1, with 8 bases identical to TRBD1. The CDR3 sequence is 15 residues long. Trimming took 3 bases from V and 1 from J; bases not matched to a gene: 4. CDR1 is MNHEY, CDR2 SMNVEV, per germline (reference sequence). The CDR3: CASSFGTGGNTEAFF. For the CDR3, the DNA is TGTGCCAGCAGTTTCGGGACAGGCGGGAACACTGAAGCTTTCTTT.